In its sample, the clone carrying this TCR beta chain was seen a few times. The antigen remains unidentified. One entry per CDR3 protein, called by TCRdb with MiXCR from the reads. The sample consists of some 900,000 distinct CDR3 sequences, approximately 32% of them appearing once. This specimen comes from a study of T cell repertoires in cytomegalovirus infection. About the research overall: Use of recently identified HLA-C-restricted and well-studied HLA-B-restricted CMV epitopes was part of the study. Through public TCR beta signatures, both CMV infection and matching HLA type were indicated. Study observations and caveats: Identification of carriers of CMV plus the relevant HLA was performed using cumulative public TCR beta family frequency.

The CDR3 spans 14 residues. Deletions cut 3 bases from V and 2 bases from J, with 9 bases between. The germline V gene encodes CDR1 LGHNA and CDR2 YSLEER. This receptor was identified in a human donor in good health (CMV status not recorded). Some clones in this sample may be carry-over from other donors' samples. Sample: cultured CD8+ T cells from PBMCs, taken from culture after CMV antigen stimulation. This chain connects TRBV4-3 to TRBJ2-3, with unresolved D. CDR3 coding DNA: TGCGCCAGCAGCCATAGGGCAGCCACAGATACGCAGTATTTT. The encoded protein is CASSHRAATDTQYF.